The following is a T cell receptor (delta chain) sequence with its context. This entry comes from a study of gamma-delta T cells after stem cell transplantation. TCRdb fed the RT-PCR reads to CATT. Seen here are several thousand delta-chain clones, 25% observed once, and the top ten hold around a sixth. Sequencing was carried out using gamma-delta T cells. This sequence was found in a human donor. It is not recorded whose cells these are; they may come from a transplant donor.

The CDR3 loop is CALGKAPILPPHKLIF. The CDR3 DNA follows: TGTGCTCTTGGGAAGGCCCCCATTTTGCCACCTCATAAACTCATCTTT. The rearrangement joins TRDV1 to TRDJ1; unclear D gene. CDR1 is TSWWSYY, CDR2 QGS, per germline. The V gene lost 5 bases and the J gene lost 6 bases, with 22 bases spanning the gap. This CDR3 has 16 residues.